These 8 T cell receptor beta chains came from one sample sequenced in a study of read filtering for tumor transcriptome and immune sequencing. This library used roughly 0.4 ug RNA and molecular barcoded adaptors spanning alpha/delta and beta/gamma chains. TCRdb reprocessed the reads via MiXCR and lists one record per CDR3 protein. The data contain tens of thousands of distinct CDR3 sequences, roughly an eighth of them singletons. What was sequenced was a population of CD138-negative cells sorted from bone marrow. The receptors were sampled from a donor at least 40 years old with multiple myeloma.

There are many counts of this clonotype. V is TRBV6-5 and J is TRBJ2-1; TRBD2 matches at 10 bases. The germline gives CDR1 MNHEY, CDR2 SVGAGI. With 8 bases clipped from V and 8 bases from J, the junction kept 3 bases outside the gene matches. The CDR3 length is 12 residues. In DNA form, the CDR3 reads TGTGCCAGCGCCGGGACTAGCGATGAGCAGTTCTTC. It is translated as CASAGTSDEQFF.

This clonotype was seen repeatedly, ten times or more. This sequence joins TRBV7-2 and TRBJ2-1; D is uncertain. Trimming stripped 5 bases from V and 7 bases from J, with 9 bases between. The CDR3 contains 12 residues. Germline values: CDR1 SGHTA, CDR2 FQGNSA. CDR3 region: CASSPHLNEQFF. For the CDR3, the DNA is TGTGCCAGCAGCCCCCATTTGAATGAGCAGTTCTTC.

This clonotype was recorded many times. The chain carries TRBV6-1 and TRBJ2-7; D not resolved. The germline V gene has CDR1 MNHNS and CDR2 SASEGT. The CDR3 extends over 11 amino acids. With 4 bases removed from V and 3 bases from J, the gap between germline ends came to 4 bases. The CDR3 DNA reads TGTGCCAGCAGTGGGGTCTACGAGCAGTACTTC. Translated: CASSGVYEQYF.

Concerning this clonotype: At one end, the junction sequence differs from germline, possibly due to a read error. CDR3 in amino acids: CVSSLEYDRGHLHF. The CDR3 DNA reads TGTGTCAGCAGCTTAGAATACGACAGGGGACACCTCCACTTT. The gene calls are TRBV11-2 and TRBJ1-6; 8 positions match TRBD1. The V gene's germline CDR1 is SGHAT and CDR2 FQNNGV. CDR3 length: 14 residues.

This clonotype was detected ten times or more. J is TRBJ2-1 and V is TRBV2; D perhaps matches TRBD2 (6 bases). Between the trimmed V and J ends, which lost 7 bases and 0 bases, there was a span of 13 bases. The germline V gene encodes CDR1 SNHLY and CDR2 FYNNEI. The CDR3 covers 15 residues. Here the CDR3 DNA reads TGTGCCAGCATGGAGGGCCTAAGCTCCTACAATGAGCAGTTCTTC. Protein: CASMEGLSSYNEQFF.

This clonotype has at least ten counts. The chain recombines TRBV7-9 with TRBJ2-5, with 8 bases matching TRBD1. V shed 7 bases and J 5 bases; nucleotides not matched to a gene: 6. The germline V gene encodes CDR1 SEHNR and CDR2 FQNEAQ (reference sequence). The CDR3 runs to 13 residues. This CDR3 reads CASIGQGRETQYF. The CDR3, as DNA: TGTGCCAGCATAGGACAGGGACGGGAGACCCAGTACTTC.

J is TRBJ2-6 and V is TRBV19; D possibly uses TRBD1 or TRBD2 (5 bases each). This CDR3 has 16 residues. The V and J ends lost 11 bases and 0 bases respectively, with 17 bases between them. Germline-derived CDR1 and CDR2 are LNHDA and SQIVND (reference sequence). The CDR3 spells CAGGTGWGSGANVLTF. CDR3 coding DNA: TGTGCCGGAGGAACAGGTTGGGGCTCTGGGGCCAACGTCCTGACTTTC.

In this sample, this clonotype turned up many times. This chain links TRBV5-4 with TRBJ2-7, with 11 bases identical to TRBD2. Per the germline V gene, CDR1 is SGHNT and CDR2 is YYREEE (reference sequence). The CDR3 length is 15 residues. Unmatched junction bases numbered 5, after V lost 4 bases and J lost 2 bases. CDR3 nucleotides: TGTGCCAGCAGCCAGGGACTAGCGGAAGCCTACGAGCAGTACTTC. It translates to CASSQGLAEAYEQYF.